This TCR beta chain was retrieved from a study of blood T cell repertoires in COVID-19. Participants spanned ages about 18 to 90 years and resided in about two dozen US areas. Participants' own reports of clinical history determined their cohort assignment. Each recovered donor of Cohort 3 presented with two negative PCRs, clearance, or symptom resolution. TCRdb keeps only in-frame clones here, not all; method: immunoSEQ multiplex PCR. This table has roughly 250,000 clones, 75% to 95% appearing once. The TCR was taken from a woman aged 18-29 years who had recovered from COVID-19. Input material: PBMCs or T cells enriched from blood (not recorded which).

This CDR3 is CASSLMSHRASGEQYF. In DNA, the CDR3 is TGCGCCAGCAGCTTAATGTCCCACAGGGCATCGGGCGAGCAGTACTTC. The gene calls are TRBV5-1 and TRBJ2-7; D is possibly TRBD1 (6 bases). This CDR3 has 16 residues. V lost 2 bases to trimming and J lost 6 bases, with 21 bases between them. Germline CDR1 is SGHRS and CDR2 is YFSETQ.